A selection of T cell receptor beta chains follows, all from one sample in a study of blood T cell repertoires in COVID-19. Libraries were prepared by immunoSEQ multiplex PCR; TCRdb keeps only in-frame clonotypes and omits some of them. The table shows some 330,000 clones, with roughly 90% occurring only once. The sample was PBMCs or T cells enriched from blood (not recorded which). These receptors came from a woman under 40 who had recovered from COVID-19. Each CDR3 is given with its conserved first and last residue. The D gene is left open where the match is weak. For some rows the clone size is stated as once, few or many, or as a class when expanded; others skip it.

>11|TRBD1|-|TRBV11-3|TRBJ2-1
TGTGCCAGCAGCTTGACAGGGGATCAGTTCTTC
CASSLTGDQFF
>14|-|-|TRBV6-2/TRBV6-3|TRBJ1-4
TGTGCCAGCAGTTACGCACAGGGAAATGAAAAACTGTTTTTT
CASSYAQGNEKLFF
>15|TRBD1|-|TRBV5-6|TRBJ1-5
TGTGCCAGCAGACGACAGGGGGCGACGAATCAGCCCCAGCATTTT
CASRRQGATNQPQHF
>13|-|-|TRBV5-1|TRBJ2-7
TGCGCCAGCAGCCTCTCGACATCCTACGAGCAGTACTTC
CASSLSTSYEQYF
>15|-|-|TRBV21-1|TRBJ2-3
TGTGCCAGCAGCAAAGGAGATGGAGTCACAGATACGCAGTATTTT
CASSKGDGVTDTQYF
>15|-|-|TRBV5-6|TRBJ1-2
TGTGCCAGCAGCTTTGACAGGATCCCTAACTATGGCTACACCTTC
CASSFDRIPNYGYTF
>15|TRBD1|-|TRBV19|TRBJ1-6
TGTGCCAGTAGACCGACCGGGACAGCAAATTCACCCCTCCACTTT
CASRPTGTANSPLHF
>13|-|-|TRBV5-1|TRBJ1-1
TGCGCCAGCAGCCAACAGCAATTCACTGAAGCTTTCTTT
CASSQQQFTEAFF
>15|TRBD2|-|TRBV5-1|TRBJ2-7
TGCGCCAGCAGCTTGACTAGCGGGGGGGCGACCGAGCAGTACTTC
CASSLTSGGATEQYF
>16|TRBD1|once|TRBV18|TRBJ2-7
TGTGCCAGCTCACCGAGGGGTGACAGGGTTTGGTTCGAGCAGTACTTC
CASSPRGDRVWFEQYF
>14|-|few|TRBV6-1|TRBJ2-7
TGTGCCAGCAGTGAATTGTTTCGCTCCTACGAGCAGTACTTC
CASSELFRSYEQYF
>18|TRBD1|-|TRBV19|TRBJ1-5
TGTGCCAGTAGTATAGATGGGACAGGGCGTGGAGGCAATCAGCCCCAGCATTTT
CASSIDGTGRGGNQPQHF
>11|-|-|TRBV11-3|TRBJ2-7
TGTGCCAGCAAGGGGGCCTACGAGCAGTACTTC
CASKGAYEQYF
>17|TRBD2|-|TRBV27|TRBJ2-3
TGTGCCAGCAGTTTAACTCTGCTAGCGGGATCCACAGATACGCAGTATTTT
CASSLTLLAGSTDTQYF
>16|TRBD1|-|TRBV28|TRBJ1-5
TGTGCCAGCAGTCCTCCGGGACAGGGGGTCGGGCAGCCCCAGCATTTT
CASSPPGQGVGQPQHF
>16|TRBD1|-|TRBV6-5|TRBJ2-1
TGTGCCAGCAGTTACAGGGGGACAGGGGGGTACAATGAGCAGTTCTTC
CASSYRGTGGYNEQFF
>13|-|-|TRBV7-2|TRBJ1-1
TGTGCCAGCAGCCTAGATGTACAGCTTGAAGCTTTCTTT
CASSLDVQLEAFF
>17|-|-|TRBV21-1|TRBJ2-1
TGTGCCAGCAGCAAAGTACTGCAGGGGGCACCTCGCAATGAGCAGTTCTTC
CASSKVLQGAPRNEQFF
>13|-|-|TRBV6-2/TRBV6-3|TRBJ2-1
TGTGCCAGCAGCATAGCGTCCTACAATGAGCAGTTCTTC
CASSIASYNEQFF
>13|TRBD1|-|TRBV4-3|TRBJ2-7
TGCGCCAGCAGCCAAGATCGAGGGGGCGTTTTAATCTTC
CASSQDRGGVLIF